These 3 T cell receptor beta chains were all obtained from the same sample, sequenced in a study of blood T cells in healthy people across ages. It was with a sample-barcoded 5' primer and a J-beta primer mix that a second PCR of roughly 6 to 12 cycles was run. TCRdb reprocessed the 5' RACE reads with MiXCR, giving one entry per CDR3 protein. The sample shows under 1,100,000 distinct CDR3 sequences, 25% of them seen only once. Separately, the same data were catalogued under a study of T cells of mothers and their children.

The sequencing sample was made of blood. The receptors derive from a girl aged 2-10 years in good health.

A word on this clonotype: It is unclear where the CDR3 begins or ends on the DNA, so no DNA is shown, and the CDR3 is as TCRdb lists it. This chain connects TRBV7-5 to TRBJ1-4; the tabulated D call, TRBD1, remains unverified against the DNA. TRBV7-5 is a pseudogene. The CDR3 comprises 19 residues, both ends counted. The CDR3 loop is CISVPEALGAPEEVEKLFF.

Of note for this clonotype: One junction end disagrees with the germline gene, perhaps due to a read error. The chain carries TRBV7-2 and TRBJ1-2; D uncertain. CDR3 length: 14 amino acids. Germline V gene data show CDR1 as SGHTA and CDR2 as FQGNSA. Here the CDR3 reads CASSRELEHYGCTF. DNA for the CDR3: TGTGCCAGCAGCCGCGAGCTTGAACACTATGGCTGCACCTTC.

This clonotype was seen only a few times. Mismatch with germline at one junction end may stem from a read error. The J gene is TRBJ2-5, the V gene TRBV9; 7 bases match TRBD2. CDR1 is SGDLS, CDR2 YYNGEE, per germline. This CDR3 comprises 13 residues. Here the CDR3 reads CASSPGLDETQCF. CDR3 nucleotide sequence: TGTGCCAGCAGCCCCGGACTAGATGAGACCCAGTGCTTC.